One sample yielded the 9 T cell receptor beta chains listed below, sequenced in a study of blood T cell repertoires in COVID-19. Using immunoSEQ multiplex PCR, the repertoire was profiled, and TCRdb retains in-frame clones only, with some absent. The repertoire holds hundreds of thousands of clones, with more than 80% as singletons. Sample: peripheral blood. These receptor sequences come from a woman aged 25 to 45 with active or convalescent COVID-19.

V is TRBV5-1 and J is TRBJ1-3; TRBD1 matches 9 bases. CDR1 SGHRS and CDR2 YFSETQ come from the germline V gene. V lost 4 bases to trimming and J lost 4 bases; unmatched junction nucleotides: 6. The CDR3 has 15 amino acids. CDR3 protein: CASSLGTGNGNTIYF. CDR3 in DNA: TGCGCCAGCAGCCTGGGGACAGGGAACGGAAACACCATATATTTT.

The table lists this clone with a count of one. The chain recombines TRBV5-1 with TRBJ2-3, with D possibly matching TRBD2 (5 bases). V was clipped by 1 base and J by 4 bases, with 19 bases between them. The CDR3 sequence is 17 residues long. Per the germline V gene, CDR1 is SGHRS and CDR2 is YFSETQ. The CDR3 reads CASSLWPGSEIADTQYF. The CDR3 coding sequence is TGCGCCAGCAGCTTGTGGCCGGGAAGCGAGATCGCAGATACGCAGTATTTT. The variable domain in full, with the rest retrieved from reference TRBV5-1 and TRBJ2-3, is KAGVTQTPRYLIKTRGQQVTLSCSPISGHRSVSWYQQTPGQGLQFLFEYFSETQRNKGNFPGRFSGRQFSNSRSEMNVSTLELGDSALYLCASSLWPGSEIADTQYFGPGTRLTVL.

This clone was seen a single time. V is TRBV5-1 and J is TRBJ1-6; TRBD1 matches 10 bases. The CDR3 sequence is 15 residues long. V lost 4 bases to trimming and J lost 9 bases; unmatched junction nucleotides: 7. CDR1 is SGHRS, CDR2 YFSETQ, per germline. The CDR3 DNA reads as TGCGCCAGCAGCCCGGGACAGGGGCAACCTTCACCCCTCCACTTT. The encoded protein is CASSPGQGQPSPLHF.

The chain combines TRBV5-6 with TRBJ2-7; D gene ambiguous. Germline CDR1 SGHDT, CDR2 YYEEEE. The CDR3 extends over 12 amino acids. V lost 3 bases, J lost 3 bases, and 7 bases lay in between. The CDR3 DNA is TGTGCCAGCAGCTCGTGGCTCTACGAGCAGTACTTC. Translated, it gives CASSSWLYEQYF.

The V gene is TRBV2, the J gene TRBJ2-3, with 10 bases that match TRBD2. The junction had 11 bases not matched to a gene; V was cut back by 5 bases and J by 0 bases. The CDR3 spans 18 residues. Germline loops: CDR1 SNHLY, CDR2 FYNNEI. CDR3 in amino acids: CASSPGLAKIASTDTQYF. The CDR3 coding sequence is TGTGCCAGCAGTCCGGGACTAGCGAAGATTGCTAGCACAGATACGCAGTATTTT.

As to this clone: At the DNA level, this CDR3 is encoded by other sequences in the same sample as well. V usage is TRBV2 and J usage is TRBJ1-3, with D possibly matching TRBD1 (5 bases). V shed 7 bases and J shed 2 bases, with 15 bases lying between them. Germline loops: CDR1 SNHLY, CDR2 FYNNEI. This CDR3 region has 15 residues. Here the CDR3 DNA reads TGTGCCAGCAATCCCGACAGAGGTCCTGGAAACACCATATATTTT. Protein product: CASNPDRGPGNTIYF.

The V call is TRBV2, the J call TRBJ1-5; TRBD1 might be the D (5 bases). The germline V and J ends were trimmed by 4 bases and 6 bases, with 13 bases remaining between them. The germline V gene encodes CDR1 SNHLY and CDR2 FYNNEI. This CDR3 is 14 amino acids long. CDR3 bases: TGTGCCAGCAGTGCGTCAGGGTCGGTTCAGCCCCAGCATTTT. It encodes CASSASGSVQPQHF.

The chain combines TRBV3-1 (or the pseudogene TRBV3-2) with TRBJ2-3; D might be TRBD2 (7 bases). V was shortened by 7 bases and J by 4 bases, with 15 bases between the two germline ends. The CDR3 has 14 residues. Germline V gene data show CDR1 as LGHDT and CDR2 as YNNKEL (reference sequence). In DNA, the CDR3 is TGTGCCAGCACCCCGGGGGGACAAGCAGATACGCAGTATTTT. This translates into CASTPGGQADTQYF.

This chain joins TRBV7-2 and TRBJ1-1, with D unclear. The CDR3 length is 13 residues. Germline V gene data show CDR1 as SGHTA and CDR2 as FQGNSA. The CDR3 DNA sequence: TGTGTCCTCACTCGGTCCCTGAACACTGAAGCTTTCTTT. It translates to CVLTRSLNTEAFF. The variable domain in full, with the rest retrieved from reference TRBV7-2 and TRBJ1-1, is GAGVSQSPSNKVTEKGKDVELRCDPISGHTALYWYRQSLGQGLEFLIYFQGNSAPDKSGLPSDRFSAERTGGSVSTLTIQRTQQEDSAVYLCVLTRSLNTEAFFGQGTRLTVV.